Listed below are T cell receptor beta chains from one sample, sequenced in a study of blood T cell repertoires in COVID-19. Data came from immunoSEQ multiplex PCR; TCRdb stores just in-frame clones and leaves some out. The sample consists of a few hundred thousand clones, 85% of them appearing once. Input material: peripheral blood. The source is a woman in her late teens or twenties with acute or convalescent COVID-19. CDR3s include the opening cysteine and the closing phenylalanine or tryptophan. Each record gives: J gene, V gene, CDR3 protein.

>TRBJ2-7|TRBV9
CASSVSGGQGEQYF
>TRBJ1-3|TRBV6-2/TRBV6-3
CASSYAEAGNTIYF
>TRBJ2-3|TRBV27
CASSLSGTGITDTQYF
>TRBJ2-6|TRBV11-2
CASRLSRGSGANVLTF
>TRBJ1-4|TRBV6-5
CASSLGQGSWEKLFF
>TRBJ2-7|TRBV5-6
CASSLWSTGSEQYF
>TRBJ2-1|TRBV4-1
CASSDDKLAEIYNEQFF
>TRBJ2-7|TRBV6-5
CASNRDRGEYEQYF
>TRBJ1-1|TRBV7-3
CASSQGQSTEAFF
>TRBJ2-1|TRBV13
CASSFSVNYNEQFF
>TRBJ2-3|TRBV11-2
CASRGTSGGPDTQYF
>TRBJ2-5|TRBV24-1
CATSDPTGGETQYF
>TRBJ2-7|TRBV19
CASSIGYGTYEQYF
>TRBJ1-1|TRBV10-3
CAVIPGTGKTNTEAFF
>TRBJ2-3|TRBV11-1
CASSPLGQGVTDTQYF
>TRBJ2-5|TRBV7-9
CASSSRQVRIQETQYF
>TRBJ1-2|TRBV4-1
CASSQELTGGVSYTF
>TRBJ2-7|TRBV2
CASAGGTSREQYF
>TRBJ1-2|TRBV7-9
CASSSSGVNYGYTF
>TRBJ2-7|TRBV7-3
CASSLGGQGHEQYF
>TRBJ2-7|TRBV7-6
CASSPQGSVPYEQYF
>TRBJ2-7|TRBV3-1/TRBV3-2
CASSHRVSNNEQYF
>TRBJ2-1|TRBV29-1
CSAPGGRNEQFF
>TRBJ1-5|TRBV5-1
CASSLAPRGRNQPQHF
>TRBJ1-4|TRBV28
CASKGGRFEKLFF
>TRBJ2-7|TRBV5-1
CASSTSGGASYEQYF
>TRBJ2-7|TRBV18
CASSPVGGKSSYEQYF
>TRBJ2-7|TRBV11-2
CASSLDSGGSYEQYF
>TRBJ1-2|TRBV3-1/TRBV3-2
CASSQGQGSGYTF
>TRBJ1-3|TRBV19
CASSPGGNTIYF
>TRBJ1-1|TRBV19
CASSLPDNKAFF
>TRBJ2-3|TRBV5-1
CASSLAGTSDADTQYF
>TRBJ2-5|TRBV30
CAWRLIAGELETQYF
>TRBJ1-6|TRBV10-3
CAISVGGNSPLHF
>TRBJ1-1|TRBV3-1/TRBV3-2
CASSHPTVTGDEAFF
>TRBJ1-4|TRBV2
CASGDRAKEKLFF
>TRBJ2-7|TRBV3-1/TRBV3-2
CASSQIQGSYEQYF
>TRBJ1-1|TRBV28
CASSLHQLNTEAFF
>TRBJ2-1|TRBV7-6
CASSHSYNEQFF
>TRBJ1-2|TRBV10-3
CAISEGGQGRGYTF
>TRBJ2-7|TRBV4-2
CASSQDAAYEQYF
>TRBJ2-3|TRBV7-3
CASSLTRDSTDTQYF
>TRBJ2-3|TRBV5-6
CASSLLAGEVTDTQYF
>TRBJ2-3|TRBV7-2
CASSFSSGVTDTQYF
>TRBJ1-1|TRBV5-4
CASILDRGDTEAFF